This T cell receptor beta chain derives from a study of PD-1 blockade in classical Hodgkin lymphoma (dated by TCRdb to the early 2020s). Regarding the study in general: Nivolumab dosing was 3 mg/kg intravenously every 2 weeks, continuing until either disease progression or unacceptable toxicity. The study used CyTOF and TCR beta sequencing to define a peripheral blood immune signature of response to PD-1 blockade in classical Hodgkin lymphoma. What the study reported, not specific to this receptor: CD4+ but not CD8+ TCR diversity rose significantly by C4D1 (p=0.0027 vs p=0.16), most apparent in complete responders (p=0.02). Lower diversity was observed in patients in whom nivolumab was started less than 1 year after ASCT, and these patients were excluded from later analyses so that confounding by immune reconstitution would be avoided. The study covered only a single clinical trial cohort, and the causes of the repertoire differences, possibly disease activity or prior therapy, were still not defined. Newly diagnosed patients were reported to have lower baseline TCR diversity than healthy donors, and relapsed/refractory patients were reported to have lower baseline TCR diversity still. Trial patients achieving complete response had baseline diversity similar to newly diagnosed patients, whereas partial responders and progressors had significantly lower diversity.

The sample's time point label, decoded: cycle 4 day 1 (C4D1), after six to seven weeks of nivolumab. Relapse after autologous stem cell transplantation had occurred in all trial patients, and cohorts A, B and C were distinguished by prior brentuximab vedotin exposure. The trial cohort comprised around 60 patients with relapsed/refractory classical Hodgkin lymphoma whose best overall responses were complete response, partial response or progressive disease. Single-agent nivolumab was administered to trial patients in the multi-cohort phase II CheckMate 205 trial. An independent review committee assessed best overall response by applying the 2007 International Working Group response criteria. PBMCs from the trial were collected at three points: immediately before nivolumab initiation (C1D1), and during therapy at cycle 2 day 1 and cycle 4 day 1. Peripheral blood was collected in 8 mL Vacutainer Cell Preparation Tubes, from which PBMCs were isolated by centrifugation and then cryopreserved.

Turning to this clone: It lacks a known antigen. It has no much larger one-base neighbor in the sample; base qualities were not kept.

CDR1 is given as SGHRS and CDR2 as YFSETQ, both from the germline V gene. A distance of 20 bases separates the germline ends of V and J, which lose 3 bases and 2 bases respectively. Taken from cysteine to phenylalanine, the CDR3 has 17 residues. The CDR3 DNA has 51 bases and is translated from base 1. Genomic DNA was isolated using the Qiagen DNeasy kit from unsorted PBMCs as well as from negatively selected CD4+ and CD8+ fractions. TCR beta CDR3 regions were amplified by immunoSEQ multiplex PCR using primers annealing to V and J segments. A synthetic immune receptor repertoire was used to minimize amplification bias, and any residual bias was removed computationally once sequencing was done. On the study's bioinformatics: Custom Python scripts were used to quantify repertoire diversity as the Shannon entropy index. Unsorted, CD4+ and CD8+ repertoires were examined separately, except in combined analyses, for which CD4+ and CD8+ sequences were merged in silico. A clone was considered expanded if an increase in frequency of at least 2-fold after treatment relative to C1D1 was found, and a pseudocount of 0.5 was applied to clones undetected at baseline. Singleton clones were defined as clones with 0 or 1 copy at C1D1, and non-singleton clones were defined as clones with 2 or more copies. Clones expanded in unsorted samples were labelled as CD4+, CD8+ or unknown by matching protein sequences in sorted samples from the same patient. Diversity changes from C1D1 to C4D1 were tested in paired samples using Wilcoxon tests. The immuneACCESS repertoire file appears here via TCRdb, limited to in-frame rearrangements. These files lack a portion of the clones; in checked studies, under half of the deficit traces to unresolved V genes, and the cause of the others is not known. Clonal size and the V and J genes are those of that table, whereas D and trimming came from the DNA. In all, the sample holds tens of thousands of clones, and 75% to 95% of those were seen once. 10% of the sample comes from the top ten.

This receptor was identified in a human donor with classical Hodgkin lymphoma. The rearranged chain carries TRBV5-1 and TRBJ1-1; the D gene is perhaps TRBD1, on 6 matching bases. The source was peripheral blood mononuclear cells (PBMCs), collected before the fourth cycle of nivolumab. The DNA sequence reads TGCGCCAGCAGCTCAGGGTCCACAGGGTTGGCCAACACTGAAGCTTTCTTT. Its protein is CASSSGSTGLANTEAFF.